These T cell receptor beta chains were read from a single sample in a study of cytomegalovirus exposure and HLA in healthy donors. Clones were sequenced by immunoSEQ multiplex PCR, and TCRdb holds only the in-frame ones, with some missing. The sample lists over 100,000 clones, 85% to 90% occurring once. Sequences were obtained from PBMCs. These receptors all come from a woman between 18 and 29 years old in good health and CMV-seronegative. Each CDR3 is given with its conserved first and last residue. A D gene is named only where the DNA matches it firmly. Size is stated for part of the rows, as once, few or many counts, or as a class when the clone is expanded.

size: few; D: -; J: TRBJ1-3; V: TRBV30; CDR3: CAWSENQVPGNTIYF; DNA: TGTGCCTGGAGTGAAAATCAGGTGCCTGGAAACACCATATATTTT
size: -; D: -; J: TRBJ2-7; V: TRBV5-4; CDR3: CASSLGSSGQYF; DNA: TGTGCCAGCAGCTTGGGGAGCTCGGGACAGTACTTC
size: -; D: -; J: TRBJ2-4; V: TRBV27; CDR3: CASSLRGANIQYF; DNA: TGTGCCAGCAGTTTGCGGGGCGCGAACATTCAGTACTTC
size: -; D: TRBD1; J: TRBJ1-2; V: TRBV28; CDR3: CASSKGGQFYGYTF; DNA: TGTGCCAGCAGTAAAGGGGGACAGTTCTATGGCTACACCTTC
size: -; D: -; J: TRBJ1-1; V: TRBV12-5; CDR3: CASGFSPGGSEAFF; DNA: TGTGCTAGTGGGTTTTCCCCGGGGGGGTCTGAAGCTTTCTTT
size: few; D: -; J: TRBJ2-7; V: TRBV2; CDR3: CASQRRNYEQYF; DNA: TGTGCCAGCCAACGGCGGAACTACGAGCAGTACTTC
size: -; D: -; J: TRBJ1-2; V: TRBV7-2; CDR3: CASSLTTGTYGYTF; DNA: TGTGCCAGCAGCCTCACCACAGGGACCTATGGCTACACCTTC
size: -; D: TRBD1; J: TRBJ2-2; V: TRBV9; CDR3: CASSARQGASGELFF; DNA: TGTGCCAGCAGCGCTCGACAGGGGGCTTCCGGGGAGCTGTTTTTT
size: once; D: -; J: TRBJ1-2; V: TRBV14; CDR3: CASSLQTEYGYTF; DNA: TGTGCCAGCAGCCTACAGACCGAATATGGCTACACCTTC
size: -; D: TRBD2; J: TRBJ2-1; V: TRBV15; CDR3: CATSRVGTSGGGPLANEQFF; DNA: TGTGCCACCAGCAGAGTTGGGACTAGCGGGGGAGGCCCTCTGGCCAATGAGCAGTTCTTC
size: -; D: -; J: TRBJ2-7; V: TRBV5-1; CDR3: CASSLGYSHEQYF; DNA: TGCGCCAGCAGCTTGGGATACTCACACGAGCAGTACTTC
size: -; D: -; J: TRBJ2-7; V: TRBV15; CDR3: CATSRQGGYEQYF; DNA: TGTGCCACCAGCAGGCAGGGGGGCTACGAGCAGTACTTC
size: -; D: -; J: TRBJ2-5; V: TRBV7-2; CDR3: CASSRVREETQYF; DNA: TGTGCCAGCAGCCGGGTCAGAGAAGAGACCCAGTACTTC
size: once; D: -; J: TRBJ2-3; V: TRBV5-1; CDR3: CASSRLVGGITDTQYF; DNA: TGCGCCAGCAGCCGCTTGGTAGGGGGTATTACAGATACGCAGTATTTT
size: -; D: -; J: TRBJ2-1; V: TRBV27; CDR3: CASSLLKYNEQFF; DNA: TGTGCCAGCAGCTTACTAAAGTACAATGAGCAGTTCTTC
size: few; D: -; J: TRBJ1-5; V: TRBV27; CDR3: CASHNQPQHF; DNA: TGTGCCAGCCATAATCAGCCCCAGCATTTT
size: -; D: -; J: TRBJ1-5; V: TRBV18; CDR3: CASSGRPSDQPQHF; DNA: TGTGCCAGCTCTGGGAGGCCATCCGATCAGCCCCAGCATTTT
size: -; D: -; J: TRBJ1-4; V: TRBV27; CDR3: CASSLSLYGGEKLFF; DNA: TGTGCCAGCAGTTTATCCCTTTACGGAGGTGAAAAACTGTTTTTT
size: -; D: TRBD1; J: TRBJ1-2; V: TRBV28; CDR3: CASSWGQGYGYTF; DNA: TGTGCCAGCAGCTGGGGACAGGGCTATGGCTACACCTTC
size: -; D: TRBD1; J: TRBJ2-5; V: TRBV28; CDR3: CASSRYGQGGYEETQYF; DNA: TGTGCCAGCAGCAGATACGGACAGGGGGGTTATGAGGAGACCCAGTACTTC
size: -; D: -; J: TRBJ1-4; V: TRBV5-1; CDR3: CASSSRGGLATNEKLFF; DNA: TGCGCCAGCAGCTCGCGAGGAGGGCTAGCAACTAATGAAAAACTGTTTTTT
size: -; D: TRBD2; J: TRBJ2-1; V: TRBV4-1; CDR3: CASSQDGSVAGEQFF; DNA: TGCGCCAGCAGCCAAGATGGTTCCGTAGCGGGCGAGCAGTTCTTC
size: -; D: TRBD2; J: TRBJ2-2; V: TRBV5-5; CDR3: CASSRAGGQTGELFF; DNA: TGTGCCAGCAGCAGAGCGGGGGGGCAGACCGGGGAGCTGTTTTTT
size: -; D: -; J: TRBJ2-2; V: TRBV4-1; CDR3: CASSQGRGAGELFF; DNA: TGCGCCAGCAGCCAAGGGAGAGGCGCCGGGGAGCTGTTTTTT
size: -; D: -; J: TRBJ2-5; V: TRBV7-9; CDR3: CASSLATRWKGQETQYF; DNA: TGTGCCAGCAGCTTAGCGACTAGGTGGAAAGGGCAAGAGACCCAGTACTTC
size: -; D: TRBD1; J: TRBJ1-2; V: TRBV14; CDR3: CASSPKGQTIYGYTF; DNA: TGTGCCAGCAGCCCGAAGGGACAGACAATCTATGGCTACACCTTC
size: -; D: TRBD2; J: TRBJ2-5; V: TRBV14; CDR3: CASSQPDFPRGAQYF; DNA: TGTGCCAGCAGCCAACCGGACTTCCCCCGGGGGGCCCAGTACTTC
size: once; D: TRBD2; J: TRBJ2-1; V: TRBV28; CDR3: CASSLPGSGRSNEQFF; DNA: TGTGCCAGCAGCCTCCCTGGTAGCGGGAGGAGCAATGAGCAGTTCTTC
size: -; D: TRBD2; J: TRBJ2-1; V: TRBV28; CDR3: CASSLRPSGRPYNEQFF; DNA: TGTGCCAGCAGTCTACGTCCTAGCGGGAGGCCCTACAATGAGCAGTTCTTC
size: -; D: -; J: TRBJ2-3; V: TRBV4-1; CDR3: CASSQEEVAPTDTQYF; DNA: TGCGCCAGCAGCCAAGAGGAAGTAGCCCCTACAGATACGCAGTATTTT
size: -; D: TRBD2; J: TRBJ2-1; V: TRBV4-2; CDR3: CASSPWTSGGLRNEQFF; DNA: TGTGCCAGCAGCCCCTGGACTAGCGGGGGCCTCAGGAATGAGCAGTTCTTC
size: -; D: -; J: TRBJ1-3; V: TRBV6-9; CDR3: CASDLQGRSSGNTIYF; DNA: TGTGCCAGCGATTTACAGGGACGGAGCTCTGGAAACACCATATATTTT
size: -; D: TRBD1; J: TRBJ2-4; V: TRBV7-2; CDR3: CASSTRQGIAKNIQYF; DNA: TGTGCCAGCAGCACACGACAGGGGATAGCCAAAAACATTCAGTACTTC
size: -; D: -; J: TRBJ1-2; V: TRBV6-1; CDR3: CASSALGRVEGYTF; DNA: TGTGCCAGCTCCGCATTGGGCAGGGTCGAGGGCTACACCTTC
size: -; D: -; J: TRBJ2-2; V: TRBV7-3; CDR3: CASSDFNTGELFF; DNA: TGTGCCAGCTCGGACTTTAACACCGGGGAGCTGTTTTTT
size: -; D: -; J: TRBJ1-1; V: TRBV27; CDR3: CASSLPTYTEAFF; DNA: TGTGCCAGCAGTTTGCCGACTTACACTGAAGCTTTCTTT